Sequencing of this T cell receptor beta chain was carried out in a study of T-cell reconstitution after alpha-beta-depleted transplantation in children. It was with unique molecular identifiers that the TCRbeta library was prepared. MiXCR, applied by TCRdb to the PCR reads, yields one record per CDR3 protein. This table has hundreds of thousands of distinct CDR3 sequences, 15% to 20% appearing once. J lost 2 bases, V lost 3 bases, and 3 bases had no gene match. Germline values: CDR1 KGHSH, CDR2 LQKENI. The CDR3 runs to 14 residues. The material was PBMCs from the stem cell graft donor, obtained from the stem cell graft. The receptor comes from a human donor who donated a stem cell graft to a child with acute lymphoblastic leukemia. The V gene is TRBV18, the J gene TRBJ1-1; TRBD1 agrees at 7 bases. In DNA form, the CDR3 reads TGTGCCAGCTCACCCGAGGGGGCTAACACTGAAGCTTTCTTT. It translates to CASSPEGANTEAFF.